This T cell receptor beta chain emerged from a study of CD8+ T cells in alopecia areata. Study summary: Severity scoring for treated patients was based on the percentage of affected scalp area. Study-level results: Amid tofacitinib therapy, many expanded lesional clones stayed present in scalp and blood.

Germline V gene lookup returns CDR1 SEHNR and CDR2 FQNEAQ (reference sequence). The CDR3 is made up of 13 amino acids. J gave up 9 bases and V 5 bases, and 7 bases lay outside the gene matches. RNA, once extracted, was reverse transcribed into cDNA for use as the sequencing template. Sequenced by immunoSEQ multiplex PCR; TCRdb stores in-frame clones only, minus some. In the table there are 2,500 to 4,000 clones, 79% of which are singletons. Note on this clone: Its specificity is unknown.

Treatment: oral pan-JAK inhibitor, 5-10 mg twice daily. Alopecia areata patients provided lesional scalp punch biopsies and peripheral blood, both collected for the study. The source material was skin, sampled at week 24, from a patient treated with tofacitinib. This TCR was sampled from a human donor with alopecia areata. The V call is TRBV7-9, the J call TRBJ2-1; 7 nucleotides match TRBD2. The CDR3 DNA reads TGTGCCAGCAGCCCTATACCGGGAGGTGAGCAGTTCTTC. Its translation: CASSPIPGGEQFF.